Shown below are 5 T cell receptor beta chains from a single sample sequenced in a study of T-cell memory formation after mild COVID-19. TCRdb re-analysed the 5' RACE reads in MiXCR, keeping a single row per CDR3 protein. The table lists 450,000 to 700,000 distinct CDR3 sequences, about 20% of them singletons, with approximately 12% in the top ten. What was sequenced was PBMCs or a T cell subset sorted from them (not recorded which). The origin of the receptors is an adult woman who had mild COVID-19 (a few samples of this study predate the infection). Cell type and time point are not known.

The V call is TRBV24-1, the J call TRBJ1-2, with D perhaps matching TRBD1 (6 bases). Germline-derived CDR1 and CDR2 are KGHDR and SFDVKD. The CDR3 loop spans 14 amino acids. Trimming cost V 3 bases and J 3 bases, with 10 bases left between them. Here the CDR3 DNA reads TGTGCCACCAGTGATAGACAGGAACACTATGGCTACACCTTC. Residues: CATSDRQEHYGYTF.

V usage is TRBV27 and J usage is TRBJ2-1, with 11 bases identical to TRBD2. The CDR3 is 15 amino acids. V lost 2 bases to trimming and J lost 6 bases; unmatched junction nucleotides: 3. Germline-derived CDR1 and CDR2 are MNHEY and SMNVEV (reference sequence). As DNA, the CDR3 is TGTGCCAGCAGTTTAACACTAGCGGGAGTCAATGAGCAGTTCTTC. Translated, it gives CASSLTLAGVNEQFF.

This clonotype came up a few times. V gene TRBV29-1 combines with J gene TRBJ1-1; possibly TRBD1 for D (5 bases). V lost 4 bases, J lost 2 bases, and 17 bases lay in between. The CDR3 has 15 residues. CDR1 SQVTM and CDR2 ANQGSEA come from the germline V gene. The CDR3 DNA is TGCAGCGTTGTGGTCGCAGGGCCGGGTAACACTGAAGCTTTCTTT. Amino acids: CSVVVAGPGNTEAFF.

The rearrangement uses TRBV25-1 and TRBJ1-5; unclear D gene. The CDR3 length is 16 residues. CDR1 and CDR2 from the germline V gene are MGHDK and SYGVNS. Trimming took 4 bases from V and 7 from J, leaving 20 bases between them. DNA for the CDR3: TGTGCCAGCAGTGGCGGGGTCGTCCCCGATCTACAGCCCCAGCATTTT. Translated, it gives CASSGGVVPDLQPQHF. Full variable domain (outside the CDR3, taken from reference TRBV25-1 and TRBJ1-5): EADIYQTPRYLVIGTGKKITLECSQTMGHDKMYWYQQDPGMELHLIHYSYGVNSTEKGDLSSESTVSRIRTEHFPLTLESARPSHTSQYLCASSGGVVPDLQPQHFGDGTRLSIL.

This clonotype has a handful of counts. The rearrangement links TRBV12-3 or TRBV12-4 to TRBJ1-2; D possibly corresponds to TRBD1 (6 bases). Trimming took off 4 bases at V and 4 bases at J, with 16 bases between the two ends. The CDR3 sequence is 15 residues long. In nucleotides, the CDR3 is TGTGCCAGCAGTTCCCCCACCAGGGGCCGCTATGGCTACACCTTC. It is translated as CASSSPTRGRYGYTF.